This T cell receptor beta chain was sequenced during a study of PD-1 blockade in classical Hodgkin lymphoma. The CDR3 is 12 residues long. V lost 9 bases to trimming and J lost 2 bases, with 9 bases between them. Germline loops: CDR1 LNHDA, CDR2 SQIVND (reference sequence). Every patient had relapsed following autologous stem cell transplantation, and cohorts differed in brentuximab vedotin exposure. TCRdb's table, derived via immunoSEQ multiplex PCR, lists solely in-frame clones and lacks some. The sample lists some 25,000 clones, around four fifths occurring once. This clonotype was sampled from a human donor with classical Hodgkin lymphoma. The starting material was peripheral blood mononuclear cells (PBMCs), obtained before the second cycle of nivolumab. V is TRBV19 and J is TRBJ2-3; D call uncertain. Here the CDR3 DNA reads TGTGCCAGATACGACTCCACAGATACGCAGTATTTT. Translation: CARYDSTDTQYF.